These 8 T cell receptor beta chains originate from one sample sequenced in a study of blood T cell repertoires in COVID-19. The data were produced by immunoSEQ multiplex PCR, yet TCRdb's version contains in-frame clones alone and is incomplete. The top ten hold roughly 15% of the sample, which has under 200,000 clones, approximately 88% seen once. Sequencing used peripheral blood. All receptors come from a man aged 18 to 29 with active or convalescent COVID-19.

This sequence joins TRBV29-1 and TRBJ2-1, with 9 bases matching TRBD2. The CDR3 is 13 residues long. V was clipped by 3 bases and J by 11 bases; unmatched bases: 8. The V gene's germline CDR1 is SQVTM and CDR2 ANQGSEA. CDR3 sequence reads: CSVEGGRAIQQFF. Here the CDR3 DNA reads TGCAGCGTTGAGGGCGGGAGGGCCATTCAGCAGTTCTTC.

The rearrangement uses TRBV6-6 and TRBJ1-4; D ambiguous. Germline V gives CDR1 MNHNY, CDR2 SVGAGI (reference sequence). Trimming pared 5 bases from V and 3 bases from J, leaving 10 bases between. CDR3 length: 14 amino acids. CDR3 in DNA: TGTGCCAGCAGTGAGAGCGGAGCTAATGAAAAACTGTTTTTT. This encodes CASSESGANEKLFF.

The rearrangement links TRBV5-5 to TRBJ2-3; 8 bases align to TRBD2. Germline CDR1 is SGHKS and CDR2 is YYEKEE (reference sequence). The CDR3 sequence is 15 residues long. V trimming: 4 bases; J trimming: 2 bases; junction bases outside the gene matches: 6. The CDR3 DNA sequence: TGTGCCAGCAGCATTTTAGCGGGGACCACAGATACGCAGTATTTT. Amino acid sequence: CASSILAGTTDTQYF.

This chain uses TRBV9 with TRBJ1-6, with 8 bases aligning to TRBD1. Germline CDR1 and CDR2: SGDLS and YYNGEE. There are 15 residues in the CDR3. The V gene end was trimmed by 4 bases and the J gene end by 2 bases; junction bases not matched to a gene: 2. As DNA, the CDR3 is TGTGCCAGCAGCCCGACAGGGGCCTATAATTCACCCCTCCACTTT. It is translated as CASSPTGAYNSPLHF.

The genes are TRBV6-2 or TRBV6-3 and TRBJ2-1; 10 bases align to TRBD2. The CDR3 spans 16 residues. The trim removed 2 bases at V and 4 bases at J, leaving 5 bases unmatched. Germline loops: CDR1 MNHEY, CDR2 SVGEGT. CDR3 in DNA: TGTGCCAGCAGTTACCCGGGACTAGCGCTGTACAATGAGCAGTTCTTC. Translated: CASSYPGLALYNEQFF.

This chain joins TRBV10-1 and TRBJ2-1; TRBD2 agrees at 11 bases. Losses at the gene ends were 5 bases for V and 9 bases for J; bases not matched to a gene: 9. Germline values: CDR1 WNHNN, CDR2 SYGVQD (reference sequence). The CDR3 runs to 15 residues. CDR3 region: CASSLLAGDIGEQFF. CDR3 DNA sequence: TGCGCCAGCAGTTTACTAGCGGGAGACATAGGTGAGCAGTTCTTC.

The J gene is TRBJ2-1, the V gene TRBV18, with TRBD2 matching over 9 bases. Unmatched junction bases numbered 3, after V lost 3 bases and J lost 0 bases. The CDR3 length is 16 residues. Germline V gene data show CDR1 as KGHSH and CDR2 as LQKENI. CDR3 sequence (DNA): TGTGCCAGCTCACCTAGCGGGGGCAGCTCCTACAATGAGCAGTTCTTC. Protein: CASSPSGGSSYNEQFF.

The V call is TRBV5-1, the J call TRBJ2-3; 9 bases are a match to TRBD2. The CDR3 covers 14 residues. The germline V gene has CDR1 SGHRS and CDR2 YFSETQ. With V trimmed by 3 bases and J by 6 bases, 5 bases remained unmatched. The CDR3 bases are TGCGCCAGCAGCTCAATAGCGGGGGCCGATACGCAGTATTTT. Protein sequence: CASSSIAGADTQYF. Full variable domain (outside the CDR3, taken from reference TRBV5-1 and TRBJ2-3): KAGVTQTPRYLIKTRGQQVTLSCSPISGHRSVSWYQQTPGQGLQFLFEYFSETQRNKGNFPGRFSGRQFSNSRSEMNVSTLELGDSALYLCASSSIAGADTQYFGPGTRLTVL.